The TCR beta chain described here comes from a study of early T cells in non-severe SARS-CoV-2 infection. This clonotype was seen many times. Unique molecular identifiers (one per individual cDNA molecule) were attached. TCRdb re-called the 5' RACE reads through MiXCR, storing one row per CDR3 protein. The data contain 50,000 to 60,000 distinct CDR3 sequences, 9.3% of them singletons. Germline trimming cut 1 base from V and 5 bases from J; bases unmatched to any gene: 7. Germline V lookup: CDR1 SGHRS, CDR2 YFSETQ. The CDR3 has 15 residues. Sequencing input: whole blood. V is TRBV5-1 and J is TRBJ1-1; the match to TRBD1 covers 8 bases. The receptor was derived from an adult who was a healthcare worker with PCR-confirmed SARS-CoV-2 infection or an uninfected control (not recorded which). The CDR3 region has the DNA TGCGCCAGCAGCTTGTTTGGACAGGGCGAAACTGAAGCTTTCTTT. Its protein product is CASSLFGQGETEAFF.